Listed here are 4 T cell receptor beta chains from one sample, sequenced in a study of Ad26.COV2.S vaccination and SARS-CoV-2 variants. The sample's treatment: about 20 received Ad26.COV2.S at low or high dose, single or two shots; 5 received placebo; per-sample allocation not given. Sampling took place 63 days after the first vaccine or placebo injection. Clones were read by immunoSEQ multiplex PCR, and TCRdb kept only the in-frame ones, dropping some. This sample yields some 640,000 clones, of which 80% to 90% are seen a single time; approximately 1.5% belongs to the top ten. This specimen was peripheral blood, taken in a trial of Ad26.COV2.S vaccine versus placebo. The receptors come from a person between 18 and 59 years old who received the Ad26.COV2.S COVID-19 vaccine or a placebo.

The chain couples TRBV6-5 to TRBJ1-6; 10 bases line up with TRBD1. CDR1 and CDR2 from the germline V gene are MNHEY and SVGAGI. There are 15 residues in the CDR3. Germline trimming cut 5 bases from V and 8 bases from J; bases unmatched to any gene: 6. The chain's CDR3 is CASSNVGTGDSPLHF. DNA of the CDR3: TGTGCCAGCAGTAACGTCGGGACAGGGGATTCACCCCTCCACTTT.

The chain couples TRBV12-3 or TRBV12-4 to TRBJ1-2; 9 bases line up with TRBD1. This CDR3 region has 12 residues. The V segment lost 6 bases and the J segment 7 bases; nucleotides outside the gene matches: 3. The CDR3 DNA sequence: TGTGCCAGCAGGGGACAGGGTTCTGGCTACACCTTC. This encodes CASRGQGSGYTF.

This clone was found a few times. The chain has TRBV4-1 and TRBJ1-5, with 7 bases identical to TRBD1. This CDR3 is built from 15 residues. Germline V gene data show CDR1 as MGHRA and CDR2 as YSYEKL. The ends lost 4 bases at V and 0 bases at J; junction bases unmatched: 3. The CDR3 DNA reads as TGCGCCAGCAGCCGGGACAGTTATAGCAATCAGCCCCAGCATTTT. Translating it yields CASSRDSYSNQPQHF.

The chain combines TRBV11-3 with TRBJ2-5; TRBD1 is a possible D gene (5 bases). Deletions cut 3 bases from V and 4 bases from J, with 9 bases between. Looked up from germline, CDR1 is SGHNT and CDR2 is YENEEA. The CDR3 runs 13 residues. CDR3 coding DNA: TGTGCCAGCAGCTTGGAAACAGGAGAGACCCAGTACTTC. Translated, it gives CASSLETGETQYF.